The 12 T cell receptor beta chains reported below all come from one sample, sequenced in a study of blood T cell repertoires in COVID-19. TCRdb keeps only in-frame clones here, not all; method: immunoSEQ multiplex PCR. Among over 250,000 clones listed, approximately 90% were seen once. The specimen was peripheral blood. Receptors were obtained from a woman between 40 and 50 years old who had recovered from COVID-19.

This chain uses TRBV6-5 with TRBJ1-2, with D possibly matching TRBD1 (6 bases). The V gene lost 2 bases and the J gene lost 7 bases, with 14 bases spanning the gap. The CDR3 runs to 14 residues. CDR1 is MNHEY and CDR2 is SVGAGI in the germline V gene. CDR3: CASSYGAGGLGYTF. CDR3 nucleotides: TGTGCCAGCAGTTACGGGGCCGGGGGGCTTGGCTACACCTTC.

J is TRBJ2-1 and V is TRBV28; 12 nucleotides match TRBD1. V shed 5 bases, J shed 8 bases, and the junction held 13 bases outside the gene matches. Per germline, CDR1 MDHEN and CDR2 SYDVKM. This CDR3 region has 17 residues. The CDR3 protein is CASSQYTGTGGWHEQFF. CDR3 sequence (DNA): TGTGCCAGCAGTCAGTACACCGGGACAGGGGGCTGGCATGAGCAGTTCTTC.

The chain couples TRBV7-2 to TRBJ2-3; 12 nucleotides match TRBD2. With 5 bases clipped from V and 1 base from J, the junction kept 4 bases outside the gene matches. Germline CDR1 SGHTA, CDR2 FQGNSA. The CDR3 is 16 amino acids. CDR3 in amino acids: CASSPSGRGGTDTQYF. CDR3 nucleotide sequence: TGTGCCAGCAGCCCTAGCGGGAGGGGTGGCACAGATACGCAGTATTTT.

CDR3 in DNA: TGTGCCAGCAGCATGGCGGGGGACCCCTACGAGCAGTACGTC. Translating it yields CASSMAGDPYEQYV. The chain has TRBV5-4 and TRBJ2-7; TRBD2 agrees at 7 bases. The CDR3 consists of 14 residues. Germline values: CDR1 SGHNT, CDR2 YYREEE (reference sequence). V lost 4 bases, J lost 2 bases, and 6 bases stayed unmatched.

The CDR3 loop is CASSESPGMGEYGYTF. The DNA of the CDR3 is TGTGCCAGCAGCGAAAGCCCTGGGATGGGAGAGTATGGCTACACCTTC. The rearrangement links TRBV6-1 to TRBJ1-2; no definite D call. The CDR3 runs 16 residues. V lost 6 bases and J 5 bases, leaving 22 bases between the germline ends. CDR1 MNHNS and CDR2 SASEGT come from the germline V gene.

The chain uses TRBV7-3 and TRBJ1-1; D perhaps matches TRBD1 (5 bases). The CDR3 runs to 14 residues. V lost 5 bases and J 1 base, leaving 11 bases between the germline ends. Germline V gene lookup returns CDR1 SGHTA and CDR2 FQGTGA. The CDR3, as DNA: TGTGCCAGCAGCCTCGGCAGGGCGAACACTGAAGCTTTCTTT. This codes for CASSLGRANTEAFF.

V is TRBV6-2 or TRBV6-3 and J is TRBJ1-1; D is perhaps TRBD1 (5 bases). The CDR3 spans 16 residues. With 2 bases removed from V and 6 bases from J, the gap between germline ends came to 19 bases. Germline V CDR1 and CDR2: MNHEY, SVGEGT. CDR3 nucleotides: TGTGCCAGCAGTTACATCCCTCGCAGGGAGGTCGCTGAAGCTTTCTTT. It specifies CASSYIPRREVAEAFF.

The chain employs TRBV5-5 and TRBJ1-1; possible D gene TRBD1, 6 bases. The ends were cut back, 4 bases at V and 0 bases at J, with 13 bases in the middle. This CDR3 has 15 residues. Germline assignment: CDR1 SGHKS and CDR2 YYEKEE (reference sequence). CDR3 DNA sequence: TGTGCCAGCAGCCAAGGGGACACCCTGAACACTGAAGCTTTCTTT. Residues: CASSQGDTLNTEAFF.

This sequence joins TRBV2 and TRBJ1-1; tentatively, D is TRBD1 (5 bases). Germline values: CDR1 SNHLY, CDR2 FYNNEI. Trimming shortened V by 3 bases and J by 5 bases, and 13 bases separated the two germline ends. The CDR3 runs 14 residues. CDR3 sequence (DNA): TGTGCCAGCAGTGACCGTGCAGGGCGGACTGAAGCTTTCTTT. This translates into CASSDRAGRTEAFF.

For this clone: The same CDR3 also results from other DNA sequences found in this sample. The chain links TRBV6-5 to TRBJ2-6; D might be TRBD2 (5 bases). Per germline, CDR1 MNHEY and CDR2 SVGAGI. V lost 0 bases and J 2 bases, leaving 5 bases between the germline ends. This CDR3 comprises 15 residues. This CDR3 is CASSYSGAGANVLTF. CDR3 nucleotides: TGTGCCAGCAGTTACTCCGGGGCTGGGGCCAACGTCCTGACTTTC.

The chain uses TRBV7-2 and TRBJ2-7; tentatively, D is TRBD2 (6 bases). The germline gives CDR1 SGHTA, CDR2 FQGNSA. The CDR3 is 13 residues long. V lost 5 bases to trimming and J lost 7 bases, with 15 bases between them. This CDR3 is CASSPRLGGEQYV. The CDR3 bases are TGTGCCAGCAGCCCCCGACTAGGCGGGGAGCAGTACGTC.

This clone was found once. This chain uses TRBV7-9 with TRBJ1-2; possible D gene TRBD1, 6 bases. The V end was cut by 5 bases, the J end by 3 bases, with 16 bases between. Per germline, CDR1 SEHNR and CDR2 FQNEAQ (reference sequence). The CDR3 has 15 residues. The CDR3, as DNA: TGTGCCAGCAGCGAAAGCGGAAGGACAGACTATGGCTACACCTTC. The encoded protein is CASSESGRTDYGYTF. Drawing the rest from reference TRBV7-9 and TRBJ1-2, the complete variable domain is DTGVSQNPRHKITKRGQNVTFRCDPISEHNRLYWYRQTLGQGPEFLTYFQNEAQLEKSRLLSDRFSAERPKGSFSTLEIQRTEQGDSAMYLCASSESGRTDYGYTFGSGTRLTVV.